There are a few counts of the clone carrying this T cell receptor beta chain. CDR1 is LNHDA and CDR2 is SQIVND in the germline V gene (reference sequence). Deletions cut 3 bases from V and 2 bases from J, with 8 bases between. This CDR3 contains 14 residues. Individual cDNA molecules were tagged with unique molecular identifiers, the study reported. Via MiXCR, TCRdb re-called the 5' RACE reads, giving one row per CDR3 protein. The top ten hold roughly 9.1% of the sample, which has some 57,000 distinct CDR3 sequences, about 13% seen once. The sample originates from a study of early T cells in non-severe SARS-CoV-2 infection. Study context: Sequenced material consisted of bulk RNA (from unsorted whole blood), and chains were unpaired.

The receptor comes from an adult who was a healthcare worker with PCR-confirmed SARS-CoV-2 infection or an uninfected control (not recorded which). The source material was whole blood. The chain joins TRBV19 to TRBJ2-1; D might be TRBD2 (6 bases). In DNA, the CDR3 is TGTGCCAGTAGTATCGGGAGTCCCTACAATGAGCAGTTCTTC. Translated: CASSIGSPYNEQFF. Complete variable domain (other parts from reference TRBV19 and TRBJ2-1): DGGITQSPKYLFRKEGQNVTLSCEQNLNHDAMYWYRQDPGQGLRLIYYSQIVNDFQKGDIAEGYSVSREKKESFPLTVTSAQKNPTAFYLCASSIGSPYNEQFFGPGTRLTVL.